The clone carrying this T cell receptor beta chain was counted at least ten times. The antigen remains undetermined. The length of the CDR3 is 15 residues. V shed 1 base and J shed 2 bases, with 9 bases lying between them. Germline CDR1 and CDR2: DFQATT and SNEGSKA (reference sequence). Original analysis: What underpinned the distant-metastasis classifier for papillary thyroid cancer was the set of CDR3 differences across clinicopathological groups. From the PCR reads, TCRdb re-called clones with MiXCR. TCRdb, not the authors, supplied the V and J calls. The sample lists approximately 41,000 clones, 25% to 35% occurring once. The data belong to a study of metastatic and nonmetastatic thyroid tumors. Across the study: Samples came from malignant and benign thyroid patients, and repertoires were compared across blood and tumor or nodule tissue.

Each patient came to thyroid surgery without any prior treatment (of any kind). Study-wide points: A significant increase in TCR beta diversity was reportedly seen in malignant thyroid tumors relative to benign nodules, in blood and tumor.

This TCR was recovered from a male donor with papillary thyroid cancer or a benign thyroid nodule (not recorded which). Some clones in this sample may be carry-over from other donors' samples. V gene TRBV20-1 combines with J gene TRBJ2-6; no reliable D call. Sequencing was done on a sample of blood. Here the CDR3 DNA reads TGCAGTGCTAGAGGTTTCAAGACTGGGGCCAACGTCCTGACTTTC. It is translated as CSARGFKTGANVLTF.